What follows are 5 T cell receptor beta chains derived from one specimen sequenced in a study of T cell repertoires in cytomegalovirus infection. For these TCRs, the target antigens are not known. TCRdb recomputed calls from the reads with MiXCR, one row per CDR3 protein. The profile shows approximately 990,000 distinct CDR3 sequences, more than 25% of them singletons. Sequenced here: cultured CD8+ T cells from PBMCs, sampled from culture after CMV antigen stimulation. Receptors originate from a human donor in good health (CMV status not recorded). Some clones in this sample may be carry-over from other donors' samples.

This clonotype came up many times. This rearrangement joins TRBV12-3 or TRBV12-4 to TRBJ2-3; weak D call: TRBD2 (5 bases). This CDR3 region has 16 residues. Deletions cut 7 bases from V and 0 bases from J, with 17 bases between. CDR3 DNA sequence: TGTGCCAGCACCCTATCCTACGGGGTAAGCACAGATACGCAGTATTTT. It translates to CASTLSYGVSTDTQYF.

This clonotype has a count of ten or more. The CDR3 bases are TGTGCCAGCAGCACAGAGCGGGGGGGCCTGGATACGCAGTATTTT. Its translation: CASSTERGGLDTQYF. The V gene is TRBV7-8, the J gene TRBJ2-3; 10 bases line up with TRBD2. Germline V gene sequence: CDR1 SGHVS, CDR2 FQNEAQ. The V and J ends lost 5 bases and 6 bases, in that order; junction bases with no gene match: 8. This CDR3 region has 15 residues.

The CDR3 loop is CASTSTGGDSPLHF. CDR3 DNA sequence: TGTGCCAGCACCTCGACAGGGGGGGATTCACCCCTCCACTTT. This rearrangement joins TRBV12-3 or TRBV12-4 to TRBJ1-6, with TRBD1 matching over 9 bases. V trimming: 7 bases; J trimming: 8 bases; junction bases outside the gene matches: 6. The CDR3 covers 14 residues.

This clonotype has ten or more counts. The V gene is TRBV7-6, the J gene TRBJ2-2; D gene unclear. The length of the CDR3 is 13 residues. Germline loops: CDR1 SGHVS, CDR2 FNYEAQ. V lost 3 bases, J lost 6 bases, and 8 bases lay in between. CDR3 sequence (DNA): TGTGCCAGCAGCTTGAGTAGTCCCGGGGAGCTGTTTTTT. Its translation: CASSLSSPGELFF.

The genes are TRBV7-6 and TRBJ1-4; D uncertain. This CDR3 is 14 amino acids long. The V gene's germline CDR1 is SGHVS and CDR2 FNYEAQ. V was clipped by 5 bases and J by 5 bases, with 12 bases between them. CDR3 sequence reads: CASSHNGENEKLFF. In nucleotides, the CDR3 is TGTGCCAGCAGCCACAATGGTGAAAATGAAAAACTGTTTTTT. The full variable domain, completed using reference TRBV7-6 and TRBJ1-4, is GAGVSQSPRYKVTKRGQDVALRCDPISGHVSLYWYRQALGQGPEFLTYFNYEAQQDKSGLPNDRFSAERPEGSISTLTIQRTEQRDSAMYRCASSHNGENEKLFFGSGTQLSVL.